A single sample gave rise to the 23 T cell receptor beta chains below, sequenced in a study of cytomegalovirus exposure and HLA in healthy donors. The PCR was carried out with 60 Vbeta primers and 13 Jbeta primers. Here immunoSEQ multiplex PCR was the method, and the copy in TCRdb shows in-frame clones only, minus some. Of 130,000 or so clones in the sample, 70% to 80% are singletons; the top ten hold around 1.5%. Sequenced: PBMCs. The receptors were gathered from a female donor in good health and CMV-seronegative.

The genes are TRBV1 and TRBJ2-1; the table's D call, TRBD1, was not checked against the DNA. TRBV1 is shown as a pseudogene. There are 14 residues in the CDR3. This CDR3 is CTSRQGEGDNEQFF. CDR3 bases: TGCACCAGCAGACAGGGGGAGGGAGACAATGAGCAGTTCTTC.

This chain connects TRBV7-8 to TRBJ2-7; 11 bases match TRBD1. The J segment lost 4 bases and the V segment lost 5 bases, leaving 7 bases of the junction unmatched. This CDR3 spans 15 amino acids. Germline V gene lookup returns CDR1 SGHVS and CDR2 FQNEAQ. The CDR3 sequence is CASSEGQGAWYEQYF. The DNA for the CDR3 is TGTGCCAGCAGCGAAGGACAGGGGGCTTGGTACGAGCAGTACTTC.

The V call is TRBV18, the J call TRBJ2-1; D gene ambiguous. Trimming took off 2 bases at V and 9 bases at J, with 5 bases between the two ends. Germline CDR1 KGHSH, CDR2 LQKENI. The CDR3 sequence is 11 residues long. The chain's CDR3 is CASSPSSEQFF. Written as DNA, the CDR3 is TGTGCCAGCTCACCAAGTAGTGAGCAGTTCTTC.

The CDR3 is CASSERGLTEAFF. The CDR3 nucleotides read TGTGCCAGCAGTGAAAGGGGGCTCACTGAAGCTTTCTTT. The V and J genes are TRBV25-1 and TRBJ1-1, with 7 positions matching TRBD1. Looked up from germline, CDR1 is MGHDK and CDR2 is SYGVNS. J was trimmed by 4 bases and V by 2 bases; bases with no gene match: 1. The CDR3 covers 13 residues.

The genes are TRBV30 and TRBJ2-7, with unresolved D. Germline lookup yields CDR1 GTSNPN and CDR2 SVGIG (reference sequence). The CDR3 runs 15 residues. Trimming pared 3 bases from V and 3 bases from J, leaving 18 bases between. CDR3 amino acids: CAWSQIYSGRYEQYF. The CDR3 nucleotides read TGTGCCTGGAGCCAAATATACAGTGGGCGCTACGAGCAGTACTTC.

The rearrangement links TRBV4-2 to TRBJ1-2; TRBD1 is a possible D gene (6 bases). Germline values: CDR1 LGHNA, CDR2 YNFKEQ. Trimming left V 0 bases short and J 5 bases short, with 13 bases between. The CDR3 consists of 15 residues. This CDR3 reads CASSQEDRLPYGYTF. CDR3 DNA: TGTGCCAGCAGCCAAGAAGACAGGCTTCCTTATGGCTACACCTTC.

The chain is built from TRBV13 and TRBJ2-7, with D tentatively TRBD2 (5 bases). Germline V lookup: CDR1 PRHDT, CDR2 FYEKMQ (reference sequence). The CDR3 consists of 18 residues. Trimming removed 5 bases from V and 0 bases from J, with 23 bases in between. This chain's CDR3 is CASSQREQRTYPSYEQYF. The CDR3 coding sequence is TGTGCCAGCAGCCAAAGGGAGCAGCGGACCTATCCCTCCTACGAGCAGTACTTC.

The J gene is TRBJ1-4, the V gene TRBV14; D is uncertain. The V end was cut by 1 base, the J end by 8 bases, with 8 bases between. Germline CDR1 reads SGHDN; CDR2 reads FVKESK. The CDR3 spans 13 residues. In DNA form, the CDR3 reads TGTGCCAGCAGCCAAGTAGCAATGGAAAAACTGTTTTTT. Its protein product is CASSQVAMEKLFF.

The chain carries TRBV19 and TRBJ1-1; tentatively, D is TRBD1 (5 bases). This CDR3 spans 13 amino acids. The V gene lost 3 bases and the J gene lost 5 bases, with 10 bases spanning the gap. Germline V gene lookup returns CDR1 LNHDA and CDR2 SQIVND (reference sequence). The CDR3 protein is CASSIQGRTEAFF. CDR3 coding DNA: TGTGCCAGTAGTATTCAGGGTCGGACTGAAGCTTTCTTT.

The chain carries TRBV2 and TRBJ2-1; D unresolved. Trimming took 0 bases from V and 10 from J, leaving 4 bases between them. In germline, CDR1 is SNHLY, CDR2 FYNNEI. The CDR3 has 11 residues. The CDR3 nucleotides read TGTGCCAGCAGTGAAGCTCCGGAGCAGTTCTTC. Protein product: CASSEAPEQFF.

This sequence joins TRBV2 and TRBJ2-7; D is perhaps TRBD1 (6 bases). There are 14 residues in the CDR3. V was clipped by 6 bases and J by 3 bases, with 15 bases between them. Germline CDR1 is SNHLY and CDR2 is FYNNEI. The CDR3 protein is CASSRDTINYEQYF. Here the CDR3 DNA reads TGTGCCAGCAGCCGGGACACCATTAACTACGAGCAGTACTTC.

The chain links TRBV10-1 to TRBJ1-6; no clear D gene. The CDR3 sequence is 13 residues long. Trimming took off 3 bases at V and 11 bases at J, with 11 bases between the two ends. Looked up from germline, CDR1 is WNHNN and CDR2 is SYGVQD (reference sequence). The CDR3 sequence: CASSDSAAAPLHF. CDR3 DNA sequence: TGCGCCAGCAGTGATAGCGCAGCGGCACCCCTCCACTTT.

The V gene is TRBV7-9, the J gene TRBJ2-7; 12 bases map to TRBD2. This CDR3 contains 14 residues. Trimming cost V 5 bases and J 4 bases; bases outside gene matches: 3. The germline V gene has CDR1 SEHNR and CDR2 FQNEAQ (reference sequence). Here the CDR3 reads CASSATSGRYEQYF. CDR3 nucleotide sequence: TGTGCCAGCAGCGCCACTAGCGGGAGGTACGAGCAGTACTTC.

This chain uses TRBV11-3 with TRBJ2-7; tentatively, D is TRBD2 (6 bases). CDR1 SGHNT and CDR2 YENEEA come from the germline V gene. The CDR3 length is 13 residues. V was trimmed by 1 base and J by 4 bases, leaving 8 bases between them. CDR3 nucleotides: TGTGCCAGCAGCTTAGCCCGGGGGTACGAGCAGTACTTC. Protein product: CASSLARGYEQYF.

This rearrangement joins TRBV7-9 to TRBJ2-7; D is possibly TRBD1 (6 bases). The CDR3 covers 17 residues. CDR1 is SEHNR and CDR2 is FQNEAQ in the germline V gene (reference sequence). The V and J ends lost 5 bases and 6 bases respectively, with 26 bases between them. CDR3 DNA: TGTGCCAGCAGCCTATGGGGGCATGCGGTCTCCGCAGGCGAGCAGTACTTC. It codes for CASSLWGHAVSAGEQYF. Using reference TRBV7-9 and TRBJ2-7 for the parts outside the CDR3, the full variable domain is DTGVSQNPRHKITKRGQNVTFRCDPISEHNRLYWYRQTLGQGPEFLTYFQNEAQLEKSRLLSDRFSAERPKGSFSTLEIQRTEQGDSAMYLCASSLWGHAVSAGEQYFGPGTRLTVT.

V and J are TRBV18 and TRBJ2-5; D unresolved. The V and J ends lost 5 bases and 3 bases respectively, with 4 bases between them. Germline V gene data show CDR1 as KGHSH and CDR2 as LQKENI. CDR3 length: 11 residues. The CDR3 loop is CASSAKETQYF. CDR3 sequence (DNA): TGTGCCAGCTCAGCGAAAGAGACCCAGTACTTC.

V gene TRBV10-2 combines with J gene TRBJ1-1, with 9 bases fitting TRBD1. The CDR3 is 14 amino acids. V trimming: 6 bases; J trimming: 4 bases; junction bases outside the gene matches: 6. Germline assignment: CDR1 WSHSY and CDR2 SAAADI. The CDR3 region is CASRDGQGFTEAFF. In DNA, the CDR3 is TGCGCCAGCAGAGATGGACAGGGGTTCACTGAAGCTTTCTTT.

The rearrangement joins TRBV11-3 to TRBJ2-1; the match to TRBD2 covers 7 bases. The ends lost 1 base at V and 6 bases at J; junction bases unmatched: 6. The germline V gene has CDR1 SGHNT and CDR2 YENEEA. The CDR3 runs 15 residues. CDR3 sequence reads: CASSLGGGWVNEQFF. The CDR3 region has the DNA TGTGCCAGCAGCTTAGGGGGGGGGTGGGTCAATGAGCAGTTCTTC.

This rearrangement joins TRBV4-1 to TRBJ2-7; D is unresolved. This CDR3 has 16 residues. V lost 1 base and J lost 2, with 15 bases in between. The germline gives CDR1 MGHRA, CDR2 YSYEKL. This CDR3 reads CASSQGVTHRPYEQYF. CDR3 sequence (DNA): TGCGCCAGCAGCCAAGGAGTAACGCACCGTCCCTACGAGCAGTACTTC.

The DNA for the CDR3 is TGTGCCAGCAGCCTGACGGGCACGGGAGGGAGCACAGATACGCAGTATTTT. Translated: CASSLTGTGGSTDTQYF. This chain links TRBV6-4 with TRBJ2-3, with 8 positions matching TRBD2. V shed 6 bases, J shed 0 bases, and the junction held 11 bases outside the gene matches. There are 17 residues in the CDR3. CDR1 MRHNA and CDR2 SNTAGT come from the germline V gene.

The chain joins TRBV5-1 to TRBJ2-5; the D gene is possibly TRBD1 (6 bases). The tail of the sequence fits TRBJ2-7 better, so the J call may be wrong. Germline CDR1 SGHRS, CDR2 YFSETQ. The CDR3 totals 14 residues. The CDR3 DNA is TGCGCCAGCAAAGGATCCACAGGGAGCTACGAGCAGTACTTC. As protein: CASKGSTGSYEQYF.

The rearrangement links TRBV15 to TRBJ2-7, with TRBD2 as a possible D gene (6 bases). The CDR3 consists of 14 residues. CDR1 and CDR2 from the germline V gene are LNHNV and YYDKDF (reference sequence). Trimming shortened V by 5 bases and J by 6 bases, and 17 bases separated the two germline ends. The CDR3 sequence is CATSPAPVGGEQYF. The CDR3 region has the DNA TGTGCCACCAGCCCTGCCCCTGTCGGGGGCGAGCAGTACTTC.

The chain combines TRBV19 with TRBJ1-1; 9 nucleotides line up with TRBD1. This CDR3 is 13 amino acids long. V dropped 4 bases and J dropped 4; count of bases not matched to a gene: 1. Germline V lookup: CDR1 LNHDA, CDR2 SQIVND (reference sequence). The CDR3 nucleotides read TGTGCCAGTAGTAGGGACAGGGCCACTGAAGCTTTCTTT. The encoded protein is CASSRDRATEAFF. Based on the CDR3 plus reference TRBV19 and TRBJ1-1, the full variable domain is DGGITQSPKYLFRKEGQNVTLSCEQNLNHDAMYWYRQDPGQGLRLIYYSQIVNDFQKGDIAEGYSVSREKKESFPLTVTSAQKNPTAFYLCASSRDRATEAFFGQGTRLTVV.